These 29 T cell receptor beta chains were all obtained from the same sample, sequenced in a study of neurological immune-mediated disorders. Each CDR3 protein is one row after TCRdb ran MiXCR on the 5' RACE reads. The top ten clones hold roughly 9% of a sample with 26,000 or so distinct CDR3 sequences, around 6.3% of them seen once. Sequenced material: PBMCs. The receptor source for this set is a woman aged 45 to 65 in good health.

This clonotype was seen many times. The genes are TRBV20-1 and TRBJ1-5; D gene unclear. CDR3 size: 15 residues. Looked up from germline, CDR1 is DFQATT and CDR2 is SNEGSKA (reference sequence). Trimming took off 0 bases at V and 7 bases at J, with 16 bases between the two ends. The CDR3 loop is CSARDRVYSGQPQHF. DNA for the CDR3: TGCAGTGCTAGAGATCGAGTATACAGCGGGCAGCCCCAGCATTTT.

This clonotype was picked up many times. The gene calls are TRBV7-2 and TRBJ2-2, with D perhaps matching TRBD1 (5 bases). This CDR3 is 14 amino acids long. Germline CDR1 reads SGHTA; CDR2 reads FQGNSA. The germline V and J ends were trimmed by 4 bases and 3 bases, with 9 bases remaining between them. CDR3 coding DNA: TGTGCCAGCAGCTCCCAGGGTCACACCGGGGAGCTGTTTTTT. Amino acid sequence: CASSSQGHTGELFF.

This CDR3 is CASRMPPGSGGDNEQFF. The CDR3 DNA reads TGTGCCAGTCGAATGCCGCCGGGGAGCGGGGGGGACAATGAGCAGTTCTTC. The rearrangement links TRBV19 to TRBJ2-1; 10 bases are shared with TRBD2. From germline, CDR1 is LNHDA and CDR2 SQIVND (reference sequence). This CDR3 is built from 17 residues. V trimming: 8 bases; J trimming: 5 bases; junction bases outside the gene matches: 15. Full variable domain (outside the CDR3, taken from reference TRBV19 and TRBJ2-1): DGGITQSPKYLFRKEGQNVTLSCEQNLNHDAMYWYRQDPGQGLRLIYYSQIVNDFQKGDIAEGYSVSREKKESFPLTVTSAQKNPTAFYLCASRMPPGSGGDNEQFFGPGTRLTVL.

This clonotype appeared many times. The chain links TRBV11-1 to TRBJ2-7; 13 bases are shared with TRBD2. The trim removed 5 bases at V and 6 bases at J, leaving 4 bases unmatched. CDR3 length equals 14 residues. Germline V gene data show CDR1 as SGHAT and CDR2 as FQDESV (reference sequence). The CDR3 DNA follows: TGTGCCAGCAGCATACGACTAGCGGGAGGCGAGCAGTACTTC. Translating gives CASSIRLAGGEQYF. Full variable domain (rest looked up from reference TRBV11-1 and TRBJ2-7): EAEVAQSPRYKITEKSQAVAFWCDPISGHATLYWYRQILGQGPELLVQFQDESVVDDSQLPKDRFSAERLKGVDSTLKIQPAELGDSAMYLCASSIRLAGGEQYFGPGTRLTVT.

In this sample, this clonotype turned up many times. The chain combines TRBV5-5 with TRBJ2-7; D call uncertain. The CDR3 covers 12 residues. Germline V lookup: CDR1 SGHKS, CDR2 YYEKEE (reference sequence). Trimming removed 5 bases from V and 3 bases from J, with 9 bases in between. The DNA of the CDR3 is TGTGCCAGCAGTTATGACATCTACGAGCAGTACTTC. Translated, it gives CASSYDIYEQYF.

Many counts were recorded for this clonotype. The chain uses TRBV18 and TRBJ1-2; TRBD1 aligns across 9 bases. This CDR3 spans 14 amino acids. The trim removed 0 bases at V and 7 bases at J, leaving 3 bases unmatched. Germline values: CDR1 KGHSH, CDR2 LQKENI. CDR3 region: CASSPPGQGSGYTF. CDR3 in DNA: TGTGCCAGCTCACCACCCGGACAGGGGAGTGGCTACACCTTC.

This clonotype was recorded many times. The V gene is TRBV20-1, the J gene TRBJ2-7; D remains unclear. The CDR3 is 15 residues long. Between the trimmed V and J ends, which lost 1 base and 3 bases, there was a span of 16 bases. The germline V gene encodes CDR1 DFQATT and CDR2 SNEGSKA (reference sequence). CDR3 coding DNA: TGCAGTGCTAGAGCCCGCCCTATCCTGGGCTACGAGCAGTACTTC. It translates to CSARARPILGYEQYF.

This clonotype was detected ten times or more. The CDR3 sequence is CASSLRHEQFF. CDR3 sequence (DNA): TGTGCCAGCAGTTTACGTCATGAGCAGTTCTTC. The V call is TRBV12-3 or TRBV12-4, the J call TRBJ2-1, with D unclear. V shed 2 bases and J shed 8 bases, with 4 bases lying between them. This CDR3 is built from 11 residues.

This clonotype was counted ten times or more. The chain has TRBV5-6 and TRBJ2-2, with no clear D. The germline V gene encodes CDR1 SGHDT and CDR2 YYEEEE. This CDR3 has 16 amino acids. V was trimmed by 3 bases and J by 1 base, leaving 13 bases between them. CDR3: CASSYAETRNTGELFF. For the CDR3, the DNA is TGTGCCAGCAGCTACGCCGAGACACGGAACACCGGGGAGCTGTTTTTT.

This clonotype came up many times. The chain joins TRBV5-1 to TRBJ1-2; 9 nucleotides line up with TRBD1. This CDR3 has 13 amino acids. Germline CDR1 reads SGHRS; CDR2 reads YFSETQ. J gave up 7 bases and V 1 base, and 2 bases lay outside the gene matches. The CDR3 DNA reads as TGCGCCAGCAGCTTGAACAGGGGGCTTGGCTACACCTTC. Translating it yields CASSLNRGLGYTF.

There are many counts of this clonotype. The chain carries TRBV20-1 and TRBJ1-1, with D unclear. V was pared by 8 bases and J by 1 base, with 17 bases between. This CDR3 region has 14 residues. The germline gives CDR1 DFQATT, CDR2 SNEGSKA (reference sequence). The CDR3 nucleotides are TGCAGTCCTCGGGTGACGCTAACGAACACTGAAGCTTTCTTT. Translating gives CSPRVTLTNTEAFF.

This clonotype showed up many times. The gene calls are TRBV29-1 and TRBJ2-1; D remains ambiguous. CDR1 SQVTM and CDR2 ANQGSEA come from the germline V gene. With 4 bases removed from V and 7 bases from J, the gap between germline ends came to 14 bases. The CDR3 extends over 13 amino acids. The chain's CDR3 is CSVGGGRWNEQFF. Here the CDR3 DNA reads TGCAGCGTTGGAGGCGGCAGGTGGAATGAGCAGTTCTTC.

This clonotype was recorded at least ten times. The chain carries TRBV9 and TRBJ1-3; D possibly corresponds to TRBD1 (5 bases). There are 16 residues in the CDR3. Trimming stripped 0 bases from V and 2 bases from J, with 12 bases between. From germline, CDR1 is SGDLS and CDR2 YYNGEE. In DNA, the CDR3 is TGTGCCAGCAGCGTAGGAGCGGCAGGGACTGGAAACACCATATATTTT. Its translation: CASSVGAAGTGNTIYF.

This clonotype was observed at least ten times. The rearrangement links TRBV5-1 to TRBJ1-2; D remains ambiguous. This CDR3 has 22 residues. The germline V and J ends were trimmed by 2 bases and 3 bases, with 35 bases remaining between them. Germline CDR1 SGHRS, CDR2 YFSETQ. The CDR3 reads CASSLSINTPGMNPGWDYGYTF. CDR3 sequence (DNA): TGCGCCAGCAGCTTATCAATTAATACCCCTGGTATGAATCCCGGCTGGGACTATGGCTACACCTTC.

The table lists this clonotype with many counts. The V call is TRBV18, the J call TRBJ2-2; D is unclear. V was shortened by 6 bases and J by 2 bases, with 22 bases between the two germline ends. This CDR3 is 18 amino acids long. CDR1 is KGHSH and CDR2 is LQKENI in the germline V gene. Here the CDR3 reads CASSPKTRKDGNTGELFF. The DNA of the CDR3 is TGTGCCAGCTCTCCCAAGACCCGAAAAGACGGTAACACCGGGGAGCTGTTTTTT.

This clonotype has a count of ten or more. CDR3 sequence (DNA): TGTGCCAGCAGCTTAATCAGGGGTTCCTCCTACGAGCAGTACTTC. Protein sequence: CASSLIRGSSYEQYF. V is TRBV7-9 and J is TRBJ2-7; D is perhaps TRBD1 (6 bases). The germline V gene encodes CDR1 SEHNR and CDR2 FQNEAQ (reference sequence). The CDR3 has 15 amino acids. The V gene lost 2 bases and the J gene lost 0 bases, with 11 bases spanning the gap.

This clonotype was counted ten times or more. This chain joins TRBV24-1 and TRBJ2-3; 12 nucleotides match TRBD2. The germline CDR1 and CDR2 sequences are KGHDR and SFDVKD. V shed 1 base and J 9 bases; nucleotides not matched to a gene: 7. CDR3 size: 16 residues. CDR3 coding DNA: TGTGCCACCAGTGATTTTACTAGCGGGGGGTCCTCAACGCAGTATTTT. It specifies CATSDFTSGGSSTQYF.

Only a few counts were recorded for this clonotype. The genes are TRBV6-5 and TRBJ2-5; 8 bases line up with TRBD1. CDR3 length equals 15 residues. After removal of 6 bases from V and 1 base from J, the junction contained 7 bases not matched to a gene. The germline CDR1 and CDR2 sequences are MNHEY and SVGAGI. The CDR3: CASRGQGVPQETQYF. The CDR3 coding sequence is TGTGCCAGCAGAGGACAGGGAGTGCCCCAAGAGACCCAGTACTTC.

This clonotype occurred many times. The J gene is TRBJ1-5, the V gene TRBV3-1; no reliable D call. CDR1 is LGHDT, CDR2 YNNKEL, per germline (reference sequence). V gave up 0 bases and J gave up 7 bases, with 13 bases separating them. The CDR3 runs to 15 residues. The CDR3 DNA is TGTGCCAGCAGCCAAGACCTCGGAAACGTGCAGCCCCAGCATTTT. The encoded protein is CASSQDLGNVQPQHF.

This clonotype was counted ten times or more. The chain employs TRBV5-1 and TRBJ2-5; D perhaps matches TRBD2 (6 bases). V was shortened by 4 bases and J by 4 bases, with 17 bases between the two germline ends. The germline V gene encodes CDR1 SGHRS and CDR2 YFSETQ. This CDR3 spans 15 amino acids. The CDR3: CASSPRDSLTETQYF. The CDR3 DNA sequence: TGCGCCAGCAGCCCCCGGGACTCCCTCACAGAGACCCAGTACTTC.

This clonotype appeared many times. This chain uses TRBV28 with TRBJ2-3, with D hard to call. V was cut by 4 bases and J by 2 bases, with 1 base left in between. The CDR3 runs 11 residues. The germline gives CDR1 MDHEN, CDR2 SYDVKM. Here the CDR3 reads CASSSTDTQYF. The DNA for the CDR3 is TGTGCCAGCAGTTCCACAGATACGCAGTATTTT.

This clonotype has ten or more counts. J is TRBJ2-2 and V is TRBV9; D possibly corresponds to TRBD1 (5 bases). The germline gives CDR1 SGDLS, CDR2 YYNGEE. The CDR3 has 14 residues. V was cut by 1 base and J by 1 base, with 5 bases left in between. CDR3: CASSVTGNTGELFF. As DNA, the CDR3 is TGTGCCAGCAGCGTAACAGGGAACACCGGGGAGCTGTTTTTT.

This clonotype was observed many times. This chain uses TRBV6-5 with TRBJ2-7, with D perhaps being TRBD1 or TRBD2 (7 bases each). Germline V gene lookup returns CDR1 MNHEY and CDR2 SVGAGI. This CDR3 spans 14 amino acids. V lost 7 bases and J lost 4, with 17 bases in between. The DNA for the CDR3 is TGTGCCAGCACGTCCCCAGGGGGGGGATACGAGCAGTACTTC. Its translation is CASTSPGGGYEQYF.

This clonotype was seen ten or more times. DNA of the CDR3: TGTGCCAGCAGCGTCACAGGGGGCGCGACCGGGGAGCTGTTTTTT. This encodes CASSVTGGATGELFF. This rearrangement joins TRBV7-3 to TRBJ2-2; 9 bases align to TRBD1. The CDR3 runs to 15 residues. Germline V gene lookup returns CDR1 SGHTA and CDR2 FQGTGA. V was clipped by 5 bases and J by 5 bases; unmatched bases: 6.

This clonotype came up many times. The chain recombines TRBV20-1 with TRBJ1-6, with a tentative D call TRBD1 (6 bases). Germline V gives CDR1 DFQATT, CDR2 SNEGSKA (reference sequence). Trimming shortened V by 3 bases and J by 7 bases, and 16 bases separated the two germline ends. The CDR3 runs 15 residues. The CDR3 sequence is CSARLTGGANSPLHF. The CDR3 bases are TGCAGTGCTAGGCTAACTGGGGGCGCGAATTCACCCCTCCACTTT.

This clonotype was recorded a few times. J is TRBJ2-3 and V is TRBV2; D gene ambiguous. Germline CDR1 is SNHLY and CDR2 is FYNNEI. The CDR3 extends over 12 amino acids. The V gene lost 4 bases and the J gene lost 1 base, with 3 bases spanning the gap. CDR3 DNA sequence: TGTGCCAGCAGTGCGGGCACAGATACGCAGTATTTT. Protein product: CASSAGTDTQYF. Together with reference TRBV2 and TRBJ2-3, the CDR3 gives the full variable domain: EPEVTQTPSHQVTQMGQEVILRCVPISNHLYFYWYRQILGQKVEFLVSFYNNEISEKSEIFDDQFSVERPDGSNFTLKIRSTKLEDSAMYFCASSAGTDTQYFGPGTRLTVL.

This clonotype was seen repeatedly, ten times or more. The chain employs TRBV7-9 and TRBJ2-1, with D possibly matching TRBD2 (6 bases). Germline CDR1 and CDR2: SEHNR and FQNEAQ (reference sequence). This CDR3 spans 15 amino acids. Trimming pared 3 bases from V and 8 bases from J, leaving 17 bases between. In nucleotides, the CDR3 is TGTGCCAGCAGCTTCCGAGCGGAGGGATTCCATGAGCAGTTCTTC. Translating it yields CASSFRAEGFHEQFF.

This clonotype was observed many times. This chain joins TRBV27 and TRBJ1-6, with a possible D match to TRBD1 (5 bases). Germline V lookup: CDR1 MNHEY, CDR2 SMNVEV (reference sequence). V was cut by 6 bases and J by 5 bases, with 17 bases left in between. The CDR3 is 16 residues long. The CDR3 DNA is TGTGCCAGCAGAAAGCCTGGACAAGGGGATAATTCACCCCTCCACTTT. Translated, it gives CASRKPGQGDNSPLHF.

This clonotype is labeled as medium-sized. The chain combines TRBV29-1 with TRBJ2-3, with 10 positions matching TRBD2. Per the germline V gene, CDR1 is SQVTM and CDR2 is ANQGSEA. This CDR3 comprises 13 residues. Unmatched junction bases numbered 1, after V lost 2 bases and J lost 5 bases. CDR3 loop: CSVESSGGDTQYF. The CDR3 bases are TGCAGCGTTGAATCTAGCGGGGGAGATACGCAGTATTTT.